This T cell receptor beta chain derives from a study of cytomegalovirus exposure and HLA in healthy donors. About this clone itself: The antigen remains unidentified.

Trimming cost V 5 bases and J 6 bases; bases outside gene matches: 5. Looked up from germline, CDR1 is SGHTA and CDR2 is FQGTGA. The CDR3 totals 15 residues. The study, taken as a whole, reports: As was reported, the classifier diagnosed cytomegalovirus status with high specificity and sensitivity.

The PCR contained 60 Vbeta and 13 Jbeta primers. Clones were read by immunoSEQ multiplex PCR, and TCRdb kept only the in-frame ones, dropping some. Of over 95,000 clones listed, under 85% are singletons. The rearrangement joins TRBV7-3 to TRBJ2-1; 12 nucleotides line up with TRBD2. This TCR was recovered from a man in his forties or fifties in good health and CMV-seropositive. Source material: PBMCs. In DNA form, the CDR3 reads TGTGCCAGCAGCCCAACTAGCGGGGGGTCCAATGAGCAGTTCTTC. It is translated as CASSPTSGGSNEQFF.